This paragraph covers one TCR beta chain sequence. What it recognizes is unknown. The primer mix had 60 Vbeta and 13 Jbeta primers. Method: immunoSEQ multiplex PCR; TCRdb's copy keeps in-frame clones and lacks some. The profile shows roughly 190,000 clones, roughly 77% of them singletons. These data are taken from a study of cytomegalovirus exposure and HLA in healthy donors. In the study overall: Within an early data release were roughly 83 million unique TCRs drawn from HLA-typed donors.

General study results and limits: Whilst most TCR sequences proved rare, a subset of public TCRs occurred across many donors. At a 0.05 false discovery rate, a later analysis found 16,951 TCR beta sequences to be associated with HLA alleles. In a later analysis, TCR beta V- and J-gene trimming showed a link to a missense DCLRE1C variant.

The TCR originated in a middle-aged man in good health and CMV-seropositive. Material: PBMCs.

CDR3 in DNA: TGTGCCAGCAGCTTATTGGCTAGCGGGGGGGCCGCCTACAATGAGCAGTTCTTC. It codes for CASSLLASGGAAYNEQFF. This chain connects TRBV7-2 to TRBJ2-1, with 12 bases identical to TRBD2. This CDR3 contains 18 residues. V dropped 2 bases and J dropped 2; count of bases not matched to a gene: 7. The germline CDR1 and CDR2 sequences are SGHTA and FQGNSA.